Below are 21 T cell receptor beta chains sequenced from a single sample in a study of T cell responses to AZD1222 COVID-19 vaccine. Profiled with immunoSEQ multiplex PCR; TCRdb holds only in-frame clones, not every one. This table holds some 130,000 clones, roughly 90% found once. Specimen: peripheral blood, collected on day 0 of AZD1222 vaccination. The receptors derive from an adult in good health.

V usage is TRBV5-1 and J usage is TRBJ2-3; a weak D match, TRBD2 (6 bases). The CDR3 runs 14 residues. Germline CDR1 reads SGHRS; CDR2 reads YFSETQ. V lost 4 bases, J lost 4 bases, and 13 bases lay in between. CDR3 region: CASSLGDSSDTQYF. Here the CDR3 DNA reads TGCGCCAGCAGCCTGGGGGACTCCTCAGATACGCAGTATTTT. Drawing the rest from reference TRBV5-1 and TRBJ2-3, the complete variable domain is KAGVTQTPRYLIKTRGQQVTLSCSPISGHRSVSWYQQTPGQGLQFLFEYFSETQRNKGNFPGRFSGRQFSNSRSEMNVSTLELGDSALYLCASSLGDSSDTQYFGPGTRLTVL.

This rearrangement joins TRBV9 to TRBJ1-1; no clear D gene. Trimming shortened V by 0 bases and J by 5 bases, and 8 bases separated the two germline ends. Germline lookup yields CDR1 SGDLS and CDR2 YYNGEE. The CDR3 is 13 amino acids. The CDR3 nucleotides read TGTGCCAGCAGCGTAGACGGGTGGACTGAAGCTTTCTTT. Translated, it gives CASSVDGWTEAFF.

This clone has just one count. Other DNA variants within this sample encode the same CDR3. The chain's CDR3 is CASSSGQGAGTGELFF. In nucleotides, the CDR3 is TGTGCCAGTAGTTCGGGGCAGGGGGCGGGCACCGGGGAGCTGTTTTTT. The chain joins TRBV19 to TRBJ2-2; 8 bases fit TRBD1. The CDR3 has 16 residues. V was pared by 5 bases and J by 4 bases, with 9 bases of the junction left unmatched. Germline V gives CDR1 LNHDA, CDR2 SQIVND (reference sequence).

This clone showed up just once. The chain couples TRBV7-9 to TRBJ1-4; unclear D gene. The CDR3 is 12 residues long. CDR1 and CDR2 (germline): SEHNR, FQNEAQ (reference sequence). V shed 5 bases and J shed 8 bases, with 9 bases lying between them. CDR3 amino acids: CASSPLGEKLFF. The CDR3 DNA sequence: TGTGCCAGCAGCCCTCTTGGAGAAAAACTGTTTTTT.

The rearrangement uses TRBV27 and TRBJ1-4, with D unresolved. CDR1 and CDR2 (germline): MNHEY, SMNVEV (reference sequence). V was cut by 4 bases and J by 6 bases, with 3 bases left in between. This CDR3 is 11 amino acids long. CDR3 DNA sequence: TGTGCCAGCAGTTCATATGAAAAACTGTTTTTT. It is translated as CASSSYEKLFF.

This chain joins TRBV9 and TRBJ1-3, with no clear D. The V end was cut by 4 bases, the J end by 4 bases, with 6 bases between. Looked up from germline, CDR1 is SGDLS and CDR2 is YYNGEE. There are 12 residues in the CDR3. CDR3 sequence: CASSPPGNTIYF. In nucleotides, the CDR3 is TGTGCCAGCAGCCCCCCCGGAAACACCATATATTTT.

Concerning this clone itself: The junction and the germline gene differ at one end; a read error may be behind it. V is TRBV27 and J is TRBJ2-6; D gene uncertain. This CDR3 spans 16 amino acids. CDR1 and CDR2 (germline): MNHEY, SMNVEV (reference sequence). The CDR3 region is CASTLRPSSGANVLTF. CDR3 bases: TGTGCCAGCACTTTACGGCCTTCCTCTGGGGCCAACGTCCTGACTTTC.

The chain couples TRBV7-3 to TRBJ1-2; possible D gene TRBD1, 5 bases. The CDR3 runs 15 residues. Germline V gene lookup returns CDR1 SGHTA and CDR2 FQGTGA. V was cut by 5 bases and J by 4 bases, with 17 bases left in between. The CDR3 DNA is TGTGCCAGCAGCCCAGGAGGGTTGGGGGTCTATGGCTACACCTTC. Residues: CASSPGGLGVYGYTF.

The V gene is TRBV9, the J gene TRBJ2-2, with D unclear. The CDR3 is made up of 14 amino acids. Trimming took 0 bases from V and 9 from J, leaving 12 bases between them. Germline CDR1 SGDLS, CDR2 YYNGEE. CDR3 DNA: TGTGCCAGCAGCGTAGGGGGAACCTCCAGGGAGCTGTTTTTT. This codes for CASSVGGTSRELFF.

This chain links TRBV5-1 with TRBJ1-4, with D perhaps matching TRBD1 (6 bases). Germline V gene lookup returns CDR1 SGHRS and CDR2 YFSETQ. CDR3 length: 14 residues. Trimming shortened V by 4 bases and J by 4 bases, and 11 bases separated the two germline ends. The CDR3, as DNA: TGCGCCAGCAGCCTGGACAGCCGTAATGAAAAACTGTTTTTT. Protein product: CASSLDSRNEKLFF.

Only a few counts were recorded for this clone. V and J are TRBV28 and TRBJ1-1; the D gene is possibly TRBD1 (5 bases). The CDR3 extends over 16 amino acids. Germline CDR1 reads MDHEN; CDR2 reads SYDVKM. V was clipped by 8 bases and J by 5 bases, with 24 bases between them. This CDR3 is CASPSRGDPAGTEAFF. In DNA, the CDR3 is TGTGCCAGCCCTTCCAGAGGGGACCCCGCGGGGACTGAAGCTTTCTTT. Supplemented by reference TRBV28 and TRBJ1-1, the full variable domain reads DVKVTQSSRYLVKRTGEKVFLECVQDMDHENMFWYRQDPGLGLRLIYFSYDVKMKEKGDIPEGYSVSREKKERFSLILESASTNQTSMYLCASPSRGDPAGTEAFFGQGTRLTVV.

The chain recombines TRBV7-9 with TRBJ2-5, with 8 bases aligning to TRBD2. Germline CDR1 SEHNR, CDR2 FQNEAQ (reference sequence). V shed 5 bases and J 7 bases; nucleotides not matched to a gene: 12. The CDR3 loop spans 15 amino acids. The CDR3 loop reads CASSAPAGGRGTQYF. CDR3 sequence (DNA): TGTGCCAGCAGCGCCCCGGCGGGGGGAAGGGGGACCCAGTACTTC. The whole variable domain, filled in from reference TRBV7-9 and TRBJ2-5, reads DTGVSQNPRHKITKRGQNVTFRCDPISEHNRLYWYRQTLGQGPEFLTYFQNEAQLEKSRLLSDRFSAERPKGSFSTLEIQRTEQGDSAMYLCASSAPAGGRGTQYFGPGTRLLVL.

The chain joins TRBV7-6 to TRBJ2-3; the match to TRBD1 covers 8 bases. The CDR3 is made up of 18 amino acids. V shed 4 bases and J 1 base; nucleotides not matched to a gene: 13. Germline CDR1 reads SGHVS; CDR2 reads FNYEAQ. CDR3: CASSSPPLDRGRTDTQYF. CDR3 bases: TGTGCCAGCAGCTCCCCACCGTTAGACAGGGGCCGCACAGATACGCAGTATTTT. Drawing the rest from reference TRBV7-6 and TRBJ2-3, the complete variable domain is GAGVSQSPRYKVTKRGQDVALRCDPISGHVSLYWYRQALGQGPEFLTYFNYEAQQDKSGLPNDRFSAERPEGSISTLTIQRTEQRDSAMYRCASSSPPLDRGRTDTQYFGPGTRLTVL.

CDR3 sequence: CASSSRRGEQFF. DNA for the CDR3: TGTGCCAGCAGCTCCCGGCGGGGTGAGCAGTTCTTC. The genes are TRBV9 and TRBJ2-1; D perhaps matches TRBD2 (6 bases). From germline, CDR1 is SGDLS and CDR2 YYNGEE. The V end lost 4 bases, the J end lost 9 bases, and 11 bases lay between the germline ends. This CDR3 has 12 amino acids.

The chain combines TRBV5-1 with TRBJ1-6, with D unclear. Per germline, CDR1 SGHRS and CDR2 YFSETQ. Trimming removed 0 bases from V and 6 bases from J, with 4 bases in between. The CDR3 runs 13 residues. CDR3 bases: TGCGCCAGCAGCTTGGCTGGTAATTCACCCCTCCACTTT. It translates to CASSLAGNSPLHF.

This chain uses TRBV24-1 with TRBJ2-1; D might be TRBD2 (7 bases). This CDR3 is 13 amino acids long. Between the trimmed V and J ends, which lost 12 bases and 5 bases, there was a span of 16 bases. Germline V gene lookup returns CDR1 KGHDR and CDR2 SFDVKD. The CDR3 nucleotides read TGTGCCGTAAGCCGGGGGGCACACAATGAGCAGTTCTTC. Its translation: CAVSRGAHNEQFF.

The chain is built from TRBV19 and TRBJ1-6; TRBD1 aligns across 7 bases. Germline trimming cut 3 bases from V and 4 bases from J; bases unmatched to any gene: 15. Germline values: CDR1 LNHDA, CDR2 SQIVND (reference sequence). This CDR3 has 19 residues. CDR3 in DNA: TGTGCCAGTAGTATTTTCTCTAGGTCGGGACAGAGATATAATTCACCCCTCCACTTT. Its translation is CASSIFSRSGQRYNSPLHF.

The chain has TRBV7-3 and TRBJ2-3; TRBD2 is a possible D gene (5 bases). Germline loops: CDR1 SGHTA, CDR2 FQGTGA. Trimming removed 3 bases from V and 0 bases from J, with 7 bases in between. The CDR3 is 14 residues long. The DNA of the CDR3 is TGTGCCAGCAGCTTTGGACTGAGCACAGATACGCAGTATTTT. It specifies CASSFGLSTDTQYF. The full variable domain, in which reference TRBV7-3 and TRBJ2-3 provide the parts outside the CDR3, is GAGVSQTPSNKVTEKGKYVELRCDPISGHTALYWYRQSLGQGPEFLIYFQGTGAADDSGLPNDRFFAVRPEGSVSTLKIQRTERGDSAVYLCASSFGLSTDTQYFGPGTRLTVL.

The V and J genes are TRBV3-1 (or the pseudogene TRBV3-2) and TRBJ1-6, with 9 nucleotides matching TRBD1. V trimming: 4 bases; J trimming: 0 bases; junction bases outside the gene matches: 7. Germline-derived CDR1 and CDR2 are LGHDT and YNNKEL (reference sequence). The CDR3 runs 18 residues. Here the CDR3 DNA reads TGTGCCAGCAGCCGCCGGGACAGGGCCAACTCCTATAATTCACCCCTCCACTTT. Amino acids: CASSRRDRANSYNSPLHF.

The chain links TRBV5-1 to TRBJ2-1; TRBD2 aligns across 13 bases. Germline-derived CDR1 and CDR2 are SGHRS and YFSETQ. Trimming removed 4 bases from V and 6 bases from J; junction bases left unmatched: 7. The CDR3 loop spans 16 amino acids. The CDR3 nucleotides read TGCGCCAGCAGCCTATACGGGACTAGCGGGATCAATGAGCAGTTCTTC. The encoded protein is CASSLYGTSGINEQFF.

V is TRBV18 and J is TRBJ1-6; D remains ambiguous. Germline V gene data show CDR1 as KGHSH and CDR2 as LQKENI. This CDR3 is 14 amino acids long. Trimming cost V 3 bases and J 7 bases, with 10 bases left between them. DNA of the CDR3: TGTGCCAGCTCACCCCAGAGTTCAAATTCACCCCTCCACTTT. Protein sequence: CASSPQSSNSPLHF.